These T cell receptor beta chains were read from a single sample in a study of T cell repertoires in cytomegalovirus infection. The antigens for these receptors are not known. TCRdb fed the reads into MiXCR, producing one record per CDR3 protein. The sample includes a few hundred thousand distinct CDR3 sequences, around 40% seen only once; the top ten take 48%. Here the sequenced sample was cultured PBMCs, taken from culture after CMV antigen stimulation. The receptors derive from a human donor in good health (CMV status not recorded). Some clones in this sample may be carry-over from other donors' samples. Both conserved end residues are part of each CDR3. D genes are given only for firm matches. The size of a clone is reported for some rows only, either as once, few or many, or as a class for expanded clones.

cdr3_aa: CASRDREKETQYF
cdr3_nt: TGCGCCAGCAGGGACAGGGAGAAAGAGACCCAGTACTTC
clone_size: NA
v_call: TRBV10-1
d_call: TRBD1
j_call: TRBJ2-5

cdr3_aa: CASSFSGRGLTGVQPQHF
cdr3_nt: TGTGCCAGCAGTTTCTCCGGCAGGGGGCTTACAGGGGTTCAGCCCCAGCATTTT
clone_size: NA
v_call: TRBV12-3/TRBV12-4
d_call: TRBD1
j_call: TRBJ1-5

cdr3_aa: CASSQLPGPSYEQYF
cdr3_nt: TGTGCCAGCAGCCAACTGCCGGGCCCTTCCTACGAGCAGTACTTC
clone_size: NA
v_call: TRBV5-4
d_call: NA
j_call: TRBJ2-7

cdr3_aa: CASRPTPSGSGAYNEQFF
cdr3_nt: TGCGCCAGCAGACCGACCCCTAGCGGGAGCGGGGCCTACAATGAGCAGTTCTTC
clone_size: NA
v_call: TRBV4-1
d_call: TRBD2
j_call: TRBJ2-1

cdr3_aa: CASSYLGENTEAFF
cdr3_nt: TGTGCCAGCAGTTATCTAGGGGAGAACACTGAAGCTTTCTTT
clone_size: NA
v_call: TRBV27
d_call: NA
j_call: TRBJ1-1

cdr3_aa: CAISGVVNEQFF
cdr3_nt: TGTGCCATCAGTGGGGTGGTCAATGAGCAGTTCTTC
clone_size: NA
v_call: TRBV10-3
d_call: NA
j_call: TRBJ2-1

cdr3_aa: CASSLRGSGLRPYEQYF
cdr3_nt: TGTGCCAGCAGCTTAAGAGGGTCGGGACTACGTCCCTACGAGCAGTACTTC
clone_size: few
v_call: TRBV7-2
d_call: TRBD2
j_call: TRBJ2-7

cdr3_aa: CASSPYRTYTSTDTQYF
cdr3_nt: TGTGCCAGCAGCCCCTACCGGACTTATACTAGCACAGATACGCAGTATTTT
clone_size: once
v_call: TRBV11-2
d_call: NA
j_call: TRBJ2-3

cdr3_aa: CASVRGQGGEKLFF
cdr3_nt: TGTGCCAGCGTTCGAGGACAGGGAGGTGAAAAACTGTTTTTT
clone_size: few
v_call: TRBV12-3/TRBV12-4
d_call: TRBD1
j_call: TRBJ1-4

cdr3_aa: CASRPPLAGLADTQYF
cdr3_nt: TGTGCCAGCAGACCCCCCTTAGCGGGGCTCGCAGATACGCAGTATTTT
clone_size: NA
v_call: TRBV6-5
d_call: TRBD2
j_call: TRBJ2-3

cdr3_aa: CASSPRTSSYNSPLHF
cdr3_nt: TGTGCCAGCAGCCCTAGGACAAGCTCCTATAATTCACCCCTCCACTTT
clone_size: NA
v_call: TRBV7-8
d_call: NA
j_call: TRBJ1-6

cdr3_aa: CATSRGGGSHSPLHF
cdr3_nt: TGTGCCACCAGCAGGGGTGGGGGCAGTCATTCACCCCTCCACTTT
clone_size: NA
v_call: TRBV15
d_call: NA
j_call: TRBJ1-6

cdr3_aa: CASSQEAANTEAFF
cdr3_nt: TGCGCCAGCAGCCAAGAGGCGGCGAACACTGAAGCTTTCTTT
clone_size: few
v_call: TRBV4-1
d_call: NA
j_call: TRBJ1-1

cdr3_aa: CASSQELSRAANSPLHF
cdr3_nt: TGCGCCAGCAGCCAAGAGTTGAGCAGGGCGGCAAATTCACCCCTCCACTTT
clone_size: NA
v_call: TRBV4-3
d_call: NA
j_call: TRBJ1-6

cdr3_aa: CASSMRQGFNQPQHF
cdr3_nt: TGTGCCAGTAGTATGCGGCAGGGGTTCAATCAGCCCCAGCATTTT
clone_size: NA
v_call: TRBV19
d_call: NA
j_call: TRBJ1-5

cdr3_aa: CASQGLANEKLFF
cdr3_nt: TGTGCCAGCCAGGGGTTGGCTAATGAAAAACTGTTTTTT
clone_size: many
v_call: TRBV7-2
d_call: NA
j_call: TRBJ1-4

cdr3_aa: CASSLTGGGQVEQFF
cdr3_nt: TGTGCCAGCAGCCTAACAGGGGGTGGTCAGGTTGAGCAGTTCTTC
clone_size: NA
v_call: TRBV12-3/TRBV12-4
d_call: TRBD1
j_call: TRBJ2-1

cdr3_aa: CASRLLTDTQYF
cdr3_nt: TGTGCCAGCAGACTACTGACAGATACGCAGTATTTT
clone_size: NA
v_call: TRBV7-2
d_call: NA
j_call: TRBJ2-3

cdr3_aa: CASSLLGARYNEQFF
cdr3_nt: TGTGCCAGCAGCTTACTGGGGGCCAGGTACAATGAGCAGTTCTTC
clone_size: many
v_call: TRBV7-2
d_call: NA
j_call: TRBJ2-1

cdr3_aa: CSARRVNTEAFF
cdr3_nt: TGCAGCGCCCGACGGGTGAACACTGAAGCTTTCTTT
clone_size: NA
v_call: TRBV29-1
d_call: NA
j_call: TRBJ1-1

cdr3_aa: CASGPPRGPSYNEQFF
cdr3_nt: TGTGCTAGTGGACCCCCCCGCGGCCCCTCCTACAATGAGCAGTTCTTC
clone_size: NA
v_call: TRBV12-5
d_call: NA
j_call: TRBJ2-1

cdr3_aa: CASIPTKHGGWYNEQFF
cdr3_nt: TGTGCCAGCATCCCAACTAAGCATGGGGGCTGGTACAATGAGCAGTTCTTC
clone_size: few
v_call: TRBV6-2/TRBV6-3
d_call: NA
j_call: TRBJ2-1

cdr3_aa: CASSQLGGAVQETQYF
cdr3_nt: TGTGCCAGCAGCCAATTGGGGGGAGCCGTCCAAGAGACCCAGTACTTC
clone_size: NA
v_call: TRBV14
d_call: NA
j_call: TRBJ2-5